This is a list of T cell receptor beta chains from one sample in a study of shared clonotypes between healthy human individuals. Method: immunoSEQ multiplex PCR; TCRdb's copy keeps in-frame clones and lacks some. The sample has about 680,000 clones, approximately 90% seen once. Sequencing was done on a sample of naive CD8+ T cells sorted from blood. Receptors were obtained from a young man in good health. The CDR3 runs from the conserved cysteine through the conserved F or W.

V gene	J gene	CDR3 length	CDR3 protein
TRBV27	TRBJ2-1	15	CASRSGGGPVNEQFF
TRBV4-2	TRBJ1-1	16	CASRPLPGQLNTEAFF
TRBV27	TRBJ2-1	17	CASSFLDPKSSYNEQFF
TRBV11-3	TRBJ2-7	13	CASSLAGSYEQYF
TRBV19	TRBJ2-1	15	CASSRTGSSYNEQFF
TRBV6-6	TRBJ2-2	14	CASSSNENTGELFF
TRBV11-1	TRBJ1-2	15	CASSLPGREDYGYTF
TRBV29-1	TRBJ1-2	13	CSVGGGQIYGYTF
TRBV5-8	TRBJ2-1	14	CASSAASEQAEQFF
TRBV13	TRBJ2-7	15	CASSPGLAGDSEQYF
TRBV10-1	TRBJ2-1	16	CASMRASGYSYNEQFF
TRBV2	TRBJ1-4	16	CASSDPGTGNNEKLFF
TRBV19	TRBJ2-7	15	CASSTWTGGGYEQYF
TRBV30	TRBJ2-3	14	CAWGLFMPADTQYF
TRBV5-1	TRBJ2-1	17	CASRKGTSEPPYNEQFF
TRBV27	TRBJ2-1	15	CASSFTSGVLNEQFF
TRBV19	TRBJ2-3	13	CASSMAGPDTQYF
TRBV7-9	TRBJ1-1	14	CASSLVQGTTEAFF
TRBV6-1	TRBJ2-7	13	CASSQSGNREQYF
TRBV25-1	TRBJ2-5	14	CASRGGQYQETQYF
TRBV13	TRBJ2-1	13	CASSLVSSNEQFF
TRBV7-9	TRBJ1-5	15	CASSLAGVSNQPQHF
TRBV7-6	TRBJ2-2	16	CASSLAPAGGTGELFF
TRBV2	TRBJ1-1	13	CASSEDGTTEAFF
TRBV29-1	TRBJ2-1	16	CSVSGLAGATYNEQFF
TRBV27	TRBJ2-2	13	CASRDRNTGELFF
TRBV30	TRBJ2-7	13	CAWSRASAVEQYF